What follows is one T cell receptor (beta chain) and its context. Antigen specificity is unknown. The data originate from a study of human T cells and chemical hapten exposure. Study-wide points: The study found that DPC sensitization did not change TCRs above 1 in 1000 frequency.

With 3 bases clipped from V and 1 base from J, the junction kept 6 bases outside the gene matches. There are 15 residues in the CDR3. The germline gives CDR1 DFQATT, CDR2 SNEGSKA (reference sequence). Time point indicated: patch test 3, about 24 weeks after DPC sensitization. The treatment here: therapeutic diphenylcyclopropenone sensitization with weekly scalp DPC. The drawing of blood occurred before each patch test was applied. TCRdb re-derived calls from the RACE reads in MiXCR, one entry per CDR3 protein. The sample shows under 200,000 distinct CDR3 sequences, roughly 25% of them seen only once. The clonotype comes from a woman younger than 35 with alopecia areata. Some clones in this sample may be carry-over from other donors' samples. The V call is TRBV20-1, the J call TRBJ2-3, with 8 nucleotides matching TRBD1. This specimen consisted of whole blood, obtained in connection with sensitization to the hapten diphenylcyclopropenone (DPC). The DNA for the CDR3 is TGCAGTGCTAGCTCAGGACAGGGAGGCACAGATACGCAGTATTTT. This codes for CSASSGQGGTDTQYF.